This TCR beta chain is from a study of cytotoxic CD8 clonotypes in ibrutinib-treated CLL. This clone has ten or more counts. The table came from immunoSEQ multiplex PCR; TCRdb's copy has only in-frame clones and leaves some out. Among about 36,000 clones listed, 70% to 75% were seen once. The trim removed 1 base at V and 10 bases at J, leaving 13 bases unmatched. This CDR3 spans 17 amino acids. The germline V gene has CDR1 SGHDT and CDR2 YYEEEE. The source of this sequence is a human donor with chronic lymphocytic leukemia. This sample comprised PBMCs, obtained at disease progression, from a patient treated with ibrutinib. The chain carries TRBV5-6 and TRBJ1-6; 8 positions match TRBD1. The CDR3 DNA is TGTGCCAGCAGCTTGTCCCAGGCGGGCCAGGGGGCATCACCCCTCCACTTT. It translates to CASSLSQAGQGASPLHF.